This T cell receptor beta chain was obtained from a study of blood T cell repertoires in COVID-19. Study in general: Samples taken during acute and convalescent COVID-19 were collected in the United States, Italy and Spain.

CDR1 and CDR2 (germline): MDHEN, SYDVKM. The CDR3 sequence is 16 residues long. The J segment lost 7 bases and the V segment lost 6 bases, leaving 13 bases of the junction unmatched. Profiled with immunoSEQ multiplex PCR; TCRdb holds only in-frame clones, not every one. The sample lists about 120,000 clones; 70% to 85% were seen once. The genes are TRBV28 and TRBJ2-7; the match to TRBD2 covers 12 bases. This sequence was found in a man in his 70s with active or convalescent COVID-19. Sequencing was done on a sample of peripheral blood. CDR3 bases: TGTGCCAGCAGATACACCGGGACTAGCGGGTCGCGAGAGCAGTACTTC. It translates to CASRYTGTSGSREQYF. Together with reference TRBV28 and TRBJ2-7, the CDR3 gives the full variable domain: DVKVTQSSRYLVKRTGEKVFLECVQDMDHENMFWYRQDPGLGLRLIYFSYDVKMKEKGDIPEGYSVSREKKERFSLILESASTNQTSMYLCASRYTGTSGSREQYFGPGTRLTVT.